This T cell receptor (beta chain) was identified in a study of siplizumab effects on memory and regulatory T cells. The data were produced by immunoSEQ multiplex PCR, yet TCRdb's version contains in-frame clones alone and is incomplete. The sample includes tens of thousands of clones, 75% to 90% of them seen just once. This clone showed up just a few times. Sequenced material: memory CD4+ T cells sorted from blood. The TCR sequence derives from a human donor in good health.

CDR3 loop: CASSEQLQPQHF. As DNA, the CDR3 is TGTGCCAGTAGTGAACAGTTGCAGCCCCAGCATTTT. J is TRBJ1-5 and V is TRBV19; D is ambiguous. CDR3 length equals 12 residues. Germline V gene sequence: CDR1 LNHDA, CDR2 SQIVND (reference sequence). V was cut by 5 bases and J by 7 bases, with 9 bases left in between.